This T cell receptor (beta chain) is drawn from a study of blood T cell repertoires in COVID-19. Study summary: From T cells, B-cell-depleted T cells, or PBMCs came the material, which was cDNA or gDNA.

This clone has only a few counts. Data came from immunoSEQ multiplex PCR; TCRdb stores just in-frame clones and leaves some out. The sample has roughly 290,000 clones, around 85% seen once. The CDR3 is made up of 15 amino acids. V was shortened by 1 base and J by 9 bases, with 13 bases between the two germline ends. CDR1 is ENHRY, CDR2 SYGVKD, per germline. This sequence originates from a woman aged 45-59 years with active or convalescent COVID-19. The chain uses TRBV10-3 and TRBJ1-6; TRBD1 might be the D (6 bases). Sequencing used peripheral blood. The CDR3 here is CAISELSRGISPLHF. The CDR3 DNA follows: TGTGCCATCAGTGAGTTATCTAGGGGGATTTCACCCCTCCACTTT.